Listed here are 23 T cell receptor beta chains from one sample, sequenced in a study of T cell responses to AZD1222 COVID-19 vaccine. Produced via immunoSEQ multiplex PCR; TCRdb's table is partial and in-frame only. The sample has roughly 20,000 clones, 84% seen once. The sample in question was peripheral blood, obtained 28 days after the second AZD1222 dose. The source of these receptors is an adult who received the AZD1222 COVID-19 vaccine.

This chain uses TRBV11-2 with TRBJ2-1; the match to TRBD2 covers 9 bases. The CDR3 spans 14 residues. Trimming removed 1 base from V and 8 bases from J; junction bases left unmatched: 3. Germline V lookup: CDR1 SGHAT, CDR2 FQNNGV. Here the CDR3 reads CASSLGGRGDEQFF. CDR3 sequence (DNA): TGTGCCAGCAGCTTAGGCGGGAGGGGCGATGAGCAGTTCTTC.

The chain joins TRBV27 to TRBJ1-5, with TRBD1 matching over 7 bases. Losses at the gene ends were 6 bases for V and 7 bases for J; bases not matched to a gene: 12. Germline values: CDR1 MNHEY, CDR2 SMNVEV (reference sequence). CDR3 size: 15 residues. The CDR3 region is CASRQKQGIGQPQHF. As DNA, the CDR3 is TGTGCCAGCAGACAGAAACAGGGGATAGGGCAGCCCCAGCATTTT.

The chain is built from TRBV5-1 and TRBJ1-1; no clear D. The CDR3 runs 14 residues. The germline CDR1 and CDR2 sequences are SGHRS and YFSETQ. V lost 0 bases, J lost 3 bases, and 9 bases lay in between. CDR3 amino acids: CASSLGPADTEAFF. Here the CDR3 DNA reads TGCGCCAGCAGCTTGGGGCCGGCAGACACTGAAGCTTTCTTT.

The V gene is TRBV6-1, the J gene TRBJ1-5, with a weak D call TRBD1 (5 bases). The CDR3 has 14 amino acids. The germline V and J ends were trimmed by 0 bases and 5 bases, with 8 bases remaining between them. Germline V gene sequence: CDR1 MNHNS, CDR2 SASEGT. CDR3 in amino acids: CASSEARGDQPQHF. CDR3 coding DNA: TGTGCCAGCAGTGAAGCTCGGGGGGATCAGCCCCAGCATTTT.

The table lists this clone with a few counts. The chain carries TRBV5-1 and TRBJ2-7; D remains unclear. Trimming took 0 bases from V and 6 from J, leaving 10 bases between them. The V gene's germline CDR1 is SGHRS and CDR2 YFSETQ. The CDR3 length is 13 residues. CDR3 sequence: CASSLDSIGEQYF. DNA for the CDR3: TGCGCCAGCAGCTTGGACAGTATAGGCGAGCAGTACTTC. The full variable domain, rest sourced from reference TRBV5-1 and TRBJ2-7, is KAGVTQTPRYLIKTRGQQVTLSCSPISGHRSVSWYQQTPGQGLQFLFEYFSETQRNKGNFPGRFSGRQFSNSRSEMNVSTLELGDSALYLCASSLDSIGEQYFGPGTRLTVT.

The chain is built from TRBV2 and TRBJ1-3; no clear D. The CDR3 sequence is 14 residues long. Looked up from germline, CDR1 is SNHLY and CDR2 is FYNNEI. The V gene lost 4 bases and the J gene lost 4 bases, with 11 bases spanning the gap. For the CDR3, the DNA is TGTGCCAGCAGTGTTCGGCAGACAGGAAACACCATATATTTT. Amino acid sequence: CASSVRQTGNTIYF.

The chain joins TRBV9 to TRBJ2-3; 8 nucleotides align to TRBD2. Trimming took 0 bases from V and 4 from J; bases not matched to a gene: 7. The CDR3 has 16 residues. CDR1 and CDR2 (germline): SGDLS, YYNGEE. The CDR3 nucleotides are TGTGCCAGCAGCGTAGAGGGTAGCGGGGCGGCAGATACGCAGTATTTT. This codes for CASSVEGSGAADTQYF.

This clone was detected once. This chain connects TRBV3-1 (or the pseudogene TRBV3-2) to TRBJ1-2; D is unclear. Germline CDR1 is LGHDT and CDR2 is YNNKEL (reference sequence). The CDR3 is made up of 15 amino acids. V shed 4 bases and J shed 6 bases, with 18 bases lying between them. Written as DNA, the CDR3 is TGTGCCAGCAGCCCTCGCCCGGCGCGGAACGATGGCTACACCTTC. Residues: CASSPRPARNDGYTF.

The chain has TRBV9 and TRBJ2-7, with 14 bases aligning to TRBD2. J was trimmed by 7 bases and V by 0 bases; bases with no gene match: 12. This CDR3 is 18 amino acids long. Germline lookup yields CDR1 SGDLS and CDR2 YYNGEE. The CDR3 spells CASSVGAGTSGRLREQYF. The CDR3, as DNA: TGTGCCAGCAGCGTAGGTGCTGGGACTAGCGGGAGACTTAGGGAGCAGTACTTC.

V and J are TRBV15 and TRBJ2-4, with 15 bases identical to TRBD2. Germline CDR1 LNHNV, CDR2 YYDKDF (reference sequence). V gave up 10 bases and J gave up 1 base; unmatched junction bases: 11. This CDR3 region has 18 residues. CDR3 DNA sequence: TGTGCCAGTTCCCCGGGACTAGCGGGAGGTTTGGCCAAAAACATTCAGTACTTC. Its translation: CASSPGLAGGLAKNIQYF.

This rearrangement joins TRBV6-5 to TRBJ1-5, with 7 bases that match TRBD1. J lost 0 bases, V lost 6 bases, and 5 bases had no gene match. Germline V gene lookup returns CDR1 MNHEY and CDR2 SVGAGI. This CDR3 is 15 amino acids long. The CDR3 DNA reads TGTGCCAGCAGGTACAGGGGCAATAGCAATCAGCCCCAGCATTTT. Translation: CASRYRGNSNQPQHF.

J is TRBJ2-7 and V is TRBV3-1 (or the pseudogene TRBV3-2); the match to TRBD1 covers 7 bases. CDR3 size: 16 residues. Trimming removed 4 bases from V and 2 bases from J; junction bases left unmatched: 11. The germline V gene has CDR1 LGHDT and CDR2 YNNKEL (reference sequence). The CDR3 reads CASSLTSGTETYEQYF. The CDR3 DNA is TGTGCCAGCAGCCTCACATCCGGGACAGAGACCTACGAGCAGTACTTC.

This clone has just a few counts. The chain carries TRBV4-1 and TRBJ2-1; 10 nucleotides match TRBD2. CDR3 length equals 15 residues. Germline assignment: CDR1 MGHRA and CDR2 YSYEKL. V shed 1 base and J 7 bases; nucleotides not matched to a gene: 4. CDR3 amino acids: CASSQGLAGANEQFF. CDR3 nucleotide sequence: TGCGCCAGCAGCCAAGGTCTAGCGGGAGCGAATGAGCAGTTCTTC.

The chain carries TRBV2 and TRBJ1-5, with unresolved D. V was clipped by 5 bases and J by 1 base, with 12 bases between them. CDR3 length: 15 amino acids. Germline CDR1 and CDR2: SNHLY and FYNNEI. The CDR3 loop is CASSMWGHSNQPQHF. CDR3 nucleotide sequence: TGTGCCAGCAGTATGTGGGGTCACAGCAATCAGCCCCAGCATTTT.

V gene TRBV5-1 combines with J gene TRBJ1-4; possibly TRBD1 for D (5 bases). The CDR3 runs to 15 residues. Germline loops: CDR1 SGHRS, CDR2 YFSETQ. The V end lost 4 bases, the J end lost 0 bases, and 10 bases lay between the germline ends. The CDR3 nucleotides read TGCGCCAGCAGCAAGCTAGGGGCAACTAATGAAAAACTGTTTTTT. Translated: CASSKLGATNEKLFF. Drawing the rest from reference TRBV5-1 and TRBJ1-4, the complete variable domain is KAGVTQTPRYLIKTRGQQVTLSCSPISGHRSVSWYQQTPGQGLQFLFEYFSETQRNKGNFPGRFSGRQFSNSRSEMNVSTLELGDSALYLCASSKLGATNEKLFFGSGTQLSVL.

The chain links TRBV24-1 to TRBJ2-3; D remains ambiguous. The CDR3 runs to 15 residues. Germline CDR1 and CDR2: KGHDR and SFDVKD. Trimming took 1 base from V and 1 from J, leaving 8 bases between them. CDR3 protein: CATSDFLVGTDTQYF. The CDR3 DNA sequence: TGTGCCACCAGTGATTTCCTGGTGGGCACAGATACGCAGTATTTT.

The gene calls are TRBV7-2 and TRBJ1-4; D is ambiguous. The germline V and J ends were trimmed by 2 bases and 4 bases, with 5 bases remaining between them. The germline CDR1 and CDR2 sequences are SGHTA and FQGNSA. The CDR3 is 13 residues long. CDR3 nucleotide sequence: TGTGCCAGCAGCTTACGAGATAATGAAAAACTGTTTTTT. Amino acids: CASSLRDNEKLFF.

In its sample, this clone was seen once. The chain combines TRBV19 with TRBJ2-7; 7 positions agree with TRBD1. V shed 8 bases, J shed 1 base, and the junction held 8 bases outside the gene matches. The V gene's germline CDR1 is LNHDA and CDR2 SQIVND (reference sequence). The CDR3 sequence is 14 residues long. DNA for the CDR3: TGTGCCAGTCGATACCGGGACAGTTCCTACGAGCAGTACTTC. Protein: CASRYRDSSYEQYF.

This sequence joins TRBV18 and TRBJ2-3; D possibly corresponds to TRBD2 (6 bases). V was trimmed by 3 bases and J by 1 base, leaving 8 bases between them. The CDR3 is 14 residues long. Germline CDR1 is KGHSH and CDR2 is LQKENI. CDR3 nucleotide sequence: TGTGCCAGCTCACCTGGGACTCGCACAGATACGCAGTATTTT. Encoded protein: CASSPGTRTDTQYF.

The CDR3 DNA is TGTGCCAGCAGCTTAGATCGGCCCACAGGACCGGGCTACAATGAGCAGTTCTTC. Translation gives CASSLDRPTGPGYNEQFF. The chain couples TRBV11-2 to TRBJ2-1; maybe TRBD1 (5 bases). This CDR3 has 18 amino acids. Trimming stripped 0 bases from V and 3 bases from J, with 18 bases between. The germline gives CDR1 SGHAT, CDR2 FQNNGV.

V is TRBV2 and J is TRBJ1-4; D possibly corresponds to TRBD1 (6 bases). The germline V and J ends were trimmed by 0 bases and 4 bases, with 15 bases remaining between them. Germline CDR1 and CDR2: SNHLY and FYNNEI. CDR3 length: 17 residues. This chain's CDR3 is CASSEALRGRGNEKLFF. CDR3 sequence (DNA): TGTGCCAGCAGTGAAGCGCTTCGAGGCAGGGGTAATGAAAAACTGTTTTTT.

The chain employs TRBV5-4 and TRBJ2-1; D may be TRBD1 (5 bases). This CDR3 is built from 13 residues. Trimming stripped 3 bases from V and 5 bases from J, with 9 bases between. CDR1 is SGHNT and CDR2 is YYREEE in the germline V gene (reference sequence). As DNA, the CDR3 is TGTGCCAGCAGCTGGGGCTGGGACAATGAGCAGTTCTTC. Its protein is CASSWGWDNEQFF.

A few counts support this clone. CDR3 nucleotides: TGTGCCAGCAGCTATACAGGGGGCGTTGAAAAACTGTTTTTT. Protein sequence: CASSYTGGVEKLFF. The chain has TRBV7-9 and TRBJ1-4; 9 bases are shared with TRBD1. The length of the CDR3 is 14 residues. J was trimmed by 7 bases and V by 4 bases; bases with no gene match: 4. Germline CDR1 SEHNR, CDR2 FQNEAQ (reference sequence).